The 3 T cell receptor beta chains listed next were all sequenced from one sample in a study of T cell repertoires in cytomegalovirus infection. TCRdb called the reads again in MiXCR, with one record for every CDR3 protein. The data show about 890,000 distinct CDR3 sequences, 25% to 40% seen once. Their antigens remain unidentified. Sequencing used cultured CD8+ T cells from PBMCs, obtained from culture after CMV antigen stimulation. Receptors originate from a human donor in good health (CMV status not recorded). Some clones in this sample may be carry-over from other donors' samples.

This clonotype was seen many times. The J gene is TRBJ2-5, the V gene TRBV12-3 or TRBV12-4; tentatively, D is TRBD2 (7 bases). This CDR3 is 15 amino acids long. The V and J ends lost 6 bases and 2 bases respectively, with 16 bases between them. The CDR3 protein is CASSTTGGLQETQYF. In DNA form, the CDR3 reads TGTGCCAGCAGCACCACGGGGGGCCTTCAAGAGACCCAGTACTTC.

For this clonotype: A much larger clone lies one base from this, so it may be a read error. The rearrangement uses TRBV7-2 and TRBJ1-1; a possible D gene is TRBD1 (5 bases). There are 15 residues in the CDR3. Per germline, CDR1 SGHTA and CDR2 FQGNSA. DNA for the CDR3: TGTGTCAGCAGTCCCGAGGGACGCTTGAACACTGAAGCTTTCTTT. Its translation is CVSSPEGRLNTEAFF. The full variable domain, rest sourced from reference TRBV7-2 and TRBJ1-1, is GAGVSQSPSNKVTEKGKDVELRCDPISGHTALYWYRQSLGQGLEFLIYFQGNSAPDKSGLPSDRFSAERTGGSVSTLTIQRTQQEDSAVYLCVSSPEGRLNTEAFFGQGTRLTVV.

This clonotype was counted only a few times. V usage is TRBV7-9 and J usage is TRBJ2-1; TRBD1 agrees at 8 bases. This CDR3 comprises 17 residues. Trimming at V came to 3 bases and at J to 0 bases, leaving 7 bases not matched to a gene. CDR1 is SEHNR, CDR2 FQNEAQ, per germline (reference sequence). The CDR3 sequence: CASSLGTGGISYNEQFF. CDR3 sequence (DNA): TGTGCCAGCAGCTTGGGCACAGGGGGGATCTCCTACAATGAGCAGTTCTTC. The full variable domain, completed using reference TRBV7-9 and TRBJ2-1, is DTGVSQNPRHKITKRGQNVTFRCDPISEHNRLYWYRQTLGQGPEFLTYFQNEAQLEKSRLLSDRFSAERPKGSFSTLEIQRTEQGDSAMYLCASSLGTGGISYNEQFFGPGTRLTVL.